These T cell receptor beta chains were read from a single sample in a study of shared clonotypes between healthy human individuals. Here immunoSEQ multiplex PCR was the method, and the copy in TCRdb shows in-frame clones only, minus some. The profile shows roughly 2 million clones, less than 95% of them singletons. The sequenced sample was naive CD8+ T cells sorted from blood. The source is a man aged 18-30 years in good health. Each CDR3 is given with its conserved first and last residue. Fields, in order: CDR3 protein, CDR3 DNA, clone size, D gene, V gene, J gene. D genes are given only for firm matches. The size entry is marked missing in some rows and otherwise reads once, few, many or a size class.

CASSEWVAGRETQYF,TGTGCCAGCAGTGAATGGGTAGCGGGCAGAGAGACCCAGTACTTC,.,TRBD2,TRBV6-1,TRBJ2-5
CASSPTPGQSQETQYF,TGTGCCAGCAGTCCAACTCCGGGACAGTCCCAAGAGACCCAGTACTTC,.,TRBD1,TRBV7-9,TRBJ2-5
CASSLGRRSGRTTDTQYF,TGTGCCAGCAGCCTGGGCCGGAGGAGCGGGAGGACGACAGATACGCAGTATTTT,.,TRBD2,TRBV5-6,TRBJ2-3
CATGDWDGKNIQYF,TGTGCCACCGGGGATTGGGATGGCAAAAACATTCAGTACTTC,.,.,TRBV28,TRBJ2-4
CASSYGAITLNGELFF,TGTGCCAGCAGTTACGGTGCTATAACATTAAACGGGGAGCTGTTTTTT,.,.,TRBV6-5,TRBJ2-2
CASSLSLAGEDGSTDTQYF,TGTGCCAGCAGCTTGTCGCTAGCGGGAGAGGACGGGAGCACAGATACGCAGTATTTT,.,TRBD2,TRBV7-2,TRBJ2-3
CASSGRGRGSMNTEAFF,TGTGCCAGCAGTGGCAGGGGGCGAGGTTCCATGAACACTGAAGCTTTCTTT,.,TRBD1,TRBV27,TRBJ1-1
CASSPRTGLPYEQYF,TGTGCCAGCAGTCCAAGGACAGGGCTCCCCTACGAGCAGTACTTC,.,TRBD1,TRBV27,TRBJ2-7
CASSPIMNTEAFF,TGTGCCAGCAGCCCGATCATGAACACTGAAGCTTTCTTT,.,.,TRBV7-2,TRBJ1-1
CASSYEGPHSYNEQFF,TGTGCCAGCAGTTACGAGGGACCCCACTCCTACAATGAGCAGTTCTTC,.,.,TRBV6-6,TRBJ2-1
CASSLLASSYEQYF,TGTGCCAGCAGTTTGTTGGCTTCCTCCTACGAGCAGTACTTC,.,.,TRBV28,TRBJ2-7
CASSQDLEGGYTF,TGCGCCAGCAGCCAAGATCTGGAGGGCGGCTACACCTTC,.,.,TRBV4-1,TRBJ1-2
CASSRTGGREQYF,TGTGCCAGCAGCCGGACCGGGGGGCGGGAGCAGTACTTC,few,.,TRBV13,TRBJ2-7
CASRSLAGYNEQFF,TGTGCCAGCAGAAGTCTAGCGGGTTACAATGAGCAGTTCTTC,.,TRBD2,TRBV2,TRBJ2-1
CASKTENYNSPLHF,TGTGCCAGCAAAACAGAAAACTATAATTCACCCCTCCACTTT,.,.,TRBV28,TRBJ1-6
CAISGTANTGELFF,TGTGCCATCAGTGGGACAGCGAACACCGGGGAGCTGTTTTTT,.,.,TRBV10-3,TRBJ2-2
CASSPETGPVYGYTF,TGTGCCAGCAGCCCGGAGACGGGCCCAGTGTATGGCTACACCTTC,.,.,TRBV5-4,TRBJ1-2
CAWGWGQRRQETQYF,TGTGCCTGGGGGTGGGGTCAGAGGCGTCAAGAGACCCAGTACTTC,.,.,TRBV30,TRBJ2-5
CSVDSAGSGNTIYF,TGCAGCGTTGATTCGGCCGGCTCTGGAAACACCATATATTTT,.,.,TRBV29-1,TRBJ1-3
CASSYERGVSRGEQFF,TGTGCCAGCAGTTACGAACGGGGAGTTTCGCGTGGTGAGCAGTTCTTC,.,.,TRBV6-5,TRBJ2-1
CASGPRDRVYEQYF,TGTGCCAGCGGGCCCCGGGACAGAGTCTACGAGCAGTACTTC,.,TRBD1,TRBV6-6,TRBJ2-7
CASGLLAGAVGTDTQYF,TGTGCCAGCGGACTATTAGCAGGGGCGGTGGGCACAGATACGCAGTATTTT,.,.,TRBV11-2,TRBJ2-3
CASSVGRINTEAFF,TGTGCCAGCAGTGTAGGGCGGATTAACACTGAAGCTTTCTTT,once,.,TRBV2,TRBJ1-1
CASSPRGHLYQETQYF,TGTGCCAGTAGCCCAAGGGGACACCTGTACCAAGAGACCCAGTACTTC,.,.,TRBV19,TRBJ2-5
CASSPLGGEQYF,TGTGCCAGCAGCCCCTTGGGAGGGGAGCAGTACTTC,.,TRBD2,TRBV6-5,TRBJ2-7
CATSLTANYGYTF,TGTGCCACCTCGCTGACAGCTAACTATGGCTACACCTTC,.,.,TRBV19,TRBJ1-2
CASSGPGGQETQYF,TGTGCCAGCAGTGGCCCCGGGGGCCAAGAGACCCAGTACTTC,.,.,TRBV28,TRBJ2-5
CASSPTKPTGVFF,TGTGCCAGCAGCCCCACAAAACCCACGGGGGTTTTTTTC,.,.,TRBV11-2,TRBJ1-2
CASSYSLRGEAFF,TGTGCCAGCAGTTACTCTTTAAGGGGGGAAGCTTTCTTT,.,.,TRBV6-5,TRBJ1-1
CASSLVGTEAFF,TGCGCCAGCAGCTTGGTGGGTACTGAAGCTTTCTTT,once,.,TRBV5-1,TRBJ1-1
CASISDRGLKQPQHF,TGCGCCAGCATATCGGACAGGGGGCTTAAGCAGCCCCAGCATTTT,once,TRBD1,TRBV10-1,TRBJ1-5
CASSRRPSYEQYF,TGTGCCAGTAGTAGACGACCTTCCTACGAGCAGTACTTC,.,.,TRBV19,TRBJ2-7
CASSLVSGNEQFF,TGTGCCAGCAGCTTAGTTTCGGGCAATGAGCAGTTCTTC,.,.,TRBV5-6,TRBJ2-1
CASSHGLAGGRSHNEQFF,TGCGCCAGCAGCCACGGACTAGCGGGGGGGCGTTCACACAATGAGCAGTTCTTC,.,TRBD2,TRBV5-1,TRBJ2-1
CASNRRSGNTIYF,TGTGCCAGCAATCGAAGATCGGGAAACACCATATATTTT,.,.,TRBV6-4,TRBJ1-3
CASSTGNTEAFF,TGTGCCAGCAGTACAGGGAACACTGAAGCTTTCTTT,.,.,TRBV27,TRBJ1-1
CASSADSYEQYF,TGTGCCAGCAGCGCAGACTCCTACGAGCAGTACTTC,.,.,TRBV5-6,TRBJ2-7
CASSLGTSSFGEQFF,TGTGCCAGCAGCTTAGGGACCTCCTCTTTCGGTGAGCAGTTCTTC,.,.,TRBV7-3,TRBJ2-1
CASSQGTGVLTDTQYF,TGTGCCAGCAGCCAGGGGACAGGGGTCCTCACAGATACGCAGTATTTT,.,TRBD1,TRBV14,TRBJ2-3
CASGAWGSDTEAFF,TGTGCCAGCGGGGCTTGGGGAAGTGACACTGAAGCTTTCTTT,.,.,TRBV6-5,TRBJ1-1
CSVRPGEGPYEQYF,TGCAGCGTTCGTCCAGGGGAAGGACCCTACGAGCAGTACTTC,.,.,TRBV29-1,TRBJ2-7
CASSRSGSEYEQYF,TGTGCCAGCTCACGATCGGGATCGGAATACGAGCAGTACTTC,once,.,TRBV28,TRBJ2-7
CACPGRGGLETQYF,TGTGCCTGCCCCGGGCGGGGGGGCCTGGAGACCCAGTACTTC,.,TRBD2,TRBV2,TRBJ2-5
CASSSSSGSWSYNEQFF,TGTGCCAGCAGCTCCTCTAGCGGGAGCTGGTCCTACAATGAGCAGTTCTTC,.,TRBD2,TRBV9,TRBJ2-1
CASSEGFGLDIDTQYF,TGTGCCAGCAGTGAAGGGTTCGGGCTAGACATAGATACGCAGTATTTT,.,.,TRBV6-1,TRBJ2-3
CASSPSGTGQGIYEQYF,TGTGCCAGCTCACCATCGGGCACGGGACAGGGCATCTACGAGCAGTACTTC,.,TRBD1,TRBV18,TRBJ2-7
CAWSVGSSYEQYF,TGTGCCTGGAGTGTTGGGAGCTCCTACGAGCAGTACTTC,.,.,TRBV30,TRBJ2-7
CASSWPLLDEQYF,TGTGCCAGCAGCTGGCCGCTCCTGGACGAGCAGTACTTC,.,.,TRBV7-9,TRBJ2-7
CASSQDSVAGVGPNEQFF,TGCGCCAGCAGCCAAGATTCGGTAGCGGGAGTTGGTCCTAATGAGCAGTTCTTC,.,TRBD2,TRBV4-1,TRBJ2-1
CASLGGNQETQYF,TGTGCCAGCCTCGGGGGGAACCAAGAGACCCAGTACTTC,.,TRBD2,TRBV5-5,TRBJ2-5
CASSEWETGTYEQYF,TGTGCCAGCAGTGAATGGGAGACAGGCACCTACGAGCAGTACTTC,.,.,TRBV25-1,TRBJ2-7
CASSERAIAYENTQYF,TGTGCCAGCAGTGAAAGGGCAATAGCCTACGAGAATACGCAGTATTTT,.,.,TRBV6-1,TRBJ2-3
CASSVGGGNQPQHF,TGTGCCAGCAGCGTAGGCGGGGGCAATCAGCCCCAGCATTTT,.,.,TRBV9,TRBJ1-5
CSVLWEEQYF,TGCAGCGTTTTGTGGGAGGAGCAGTACTTC,.,.,TRBV29-1,TRBJ2-7
CASSDIPGLVGNEQFF,TGTGCCAGCAGCGACATACCGGGACTAGTAGGCAATGAGCAGTTCTTC,.,TRBD2,TRBV11-2,TRBJ2-1
CASGRQGYEQYF,TGTGCCAGCGGTAGACAGGGCTACGAGCAGTACTTC,.,TRBD1,TRBV2,TRBJ2-7
CASSQDLESGRTDTQYF,TGCGCCAGCAGCCAAGATTTAGAGTCAGGACGCACAGATACGCAGTATTTT,.,.,TRBV4-1,TRBJ2-3